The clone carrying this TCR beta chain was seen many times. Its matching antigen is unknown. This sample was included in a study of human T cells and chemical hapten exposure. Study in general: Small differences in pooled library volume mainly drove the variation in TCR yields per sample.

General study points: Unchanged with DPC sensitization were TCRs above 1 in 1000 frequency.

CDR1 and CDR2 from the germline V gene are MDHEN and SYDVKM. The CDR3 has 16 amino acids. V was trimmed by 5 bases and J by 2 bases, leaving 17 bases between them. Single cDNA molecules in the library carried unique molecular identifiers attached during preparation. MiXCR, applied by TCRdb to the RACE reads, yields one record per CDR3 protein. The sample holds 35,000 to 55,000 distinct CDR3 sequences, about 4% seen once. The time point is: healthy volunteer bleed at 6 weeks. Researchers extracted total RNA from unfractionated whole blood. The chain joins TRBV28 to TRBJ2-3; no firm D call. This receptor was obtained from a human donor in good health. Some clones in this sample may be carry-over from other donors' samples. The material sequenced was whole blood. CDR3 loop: CASSPPRGGFTDTQYF. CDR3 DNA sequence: TGTGCCAGCAGTCCTCCTAGAGGCGGATTCACAGATACGCAGTATTTT.